This TCR beta chain was sequenced for a study of T cell repertoires in cytomegalovirus infection. Study context: Indications came from public TCR beta signatures; they pointed to CMV infection and to a matching HLA type.

At least ten counts were recorded for this clonotype. Losses at the gene ends were 5 bases for V and 5 bases for J; bases not matched to a gene: 7. The CDR3 extends over 15 amino acids. Germline values: CDR1 SGHTA, CDR2 FQGNSA. A single record per CDR3 protein comes from TCRdb applying MiXCR to the reads. Of a few hundred thousand distinct CDR3 sequences listed, 26% were seen once; the top ten hold around 14%. The source of this sequence is a human donor in good health (CMV status not recorded). Some clones in this sample may be carry-over from other donors' samples. Sequenced input: PBMCs. V gene TRBV7-2 combines with J gene TRBJ2-5, with TRBD2 matching 11 bases. As DNA, the CDR3 is TGTGCCAGCAGCAGAACTAGCGGGAGATCGGAGACCCAGTACTTC. Amino acids: CASSRTSGRSETQYF.